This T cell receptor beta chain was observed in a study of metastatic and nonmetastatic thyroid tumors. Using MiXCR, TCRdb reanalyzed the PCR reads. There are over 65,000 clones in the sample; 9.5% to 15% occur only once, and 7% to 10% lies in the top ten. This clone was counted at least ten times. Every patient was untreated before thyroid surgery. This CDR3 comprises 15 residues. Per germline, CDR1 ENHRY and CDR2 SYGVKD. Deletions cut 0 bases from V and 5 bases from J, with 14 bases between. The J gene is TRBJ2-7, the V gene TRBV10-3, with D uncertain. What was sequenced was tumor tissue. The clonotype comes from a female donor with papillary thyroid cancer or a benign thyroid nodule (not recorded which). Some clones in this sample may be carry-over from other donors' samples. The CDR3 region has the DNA TGTGCCATCAGTGAGTCCTCCTTACCGCCCAACGAGCAGTACTTC. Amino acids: CAISESSLPPNEQYF.